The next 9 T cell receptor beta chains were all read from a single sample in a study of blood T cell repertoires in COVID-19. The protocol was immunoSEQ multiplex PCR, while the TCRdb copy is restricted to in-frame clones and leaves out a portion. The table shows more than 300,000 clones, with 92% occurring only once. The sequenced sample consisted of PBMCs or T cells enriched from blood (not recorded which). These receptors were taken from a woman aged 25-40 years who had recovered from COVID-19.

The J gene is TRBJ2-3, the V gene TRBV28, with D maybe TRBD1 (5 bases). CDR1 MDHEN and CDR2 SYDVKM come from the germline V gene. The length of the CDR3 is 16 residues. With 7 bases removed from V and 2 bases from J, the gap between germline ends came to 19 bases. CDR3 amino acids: CASTLSQGFHTDTQYF. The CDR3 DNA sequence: TGTGCCAGCACCCTAAGTCAGGGATTCCACACAGATACGCAGTATTTT.

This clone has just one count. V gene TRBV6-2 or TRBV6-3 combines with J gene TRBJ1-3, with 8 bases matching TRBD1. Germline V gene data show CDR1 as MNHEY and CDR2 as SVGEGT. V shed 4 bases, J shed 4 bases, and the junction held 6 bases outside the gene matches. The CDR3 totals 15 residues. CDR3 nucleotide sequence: TGTGCCAGCAGTTCGCGGACAGGGCGCGGAAACACCATATATTTT. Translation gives CASSSRTGRGNTIYF.

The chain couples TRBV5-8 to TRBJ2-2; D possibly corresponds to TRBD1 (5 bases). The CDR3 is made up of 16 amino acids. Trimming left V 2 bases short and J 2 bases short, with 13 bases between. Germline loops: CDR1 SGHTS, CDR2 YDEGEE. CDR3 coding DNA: TGTGCCAGCAGCTTATTCACAGGAACAAACACCGGGGAGCTGTTTTTT. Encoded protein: CASSLFTGTNTGELFF.

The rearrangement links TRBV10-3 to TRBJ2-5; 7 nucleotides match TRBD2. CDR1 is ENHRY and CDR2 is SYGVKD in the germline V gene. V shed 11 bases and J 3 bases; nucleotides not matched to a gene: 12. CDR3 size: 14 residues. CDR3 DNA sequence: TGTGCCGCCTCTCTCGGGGCGGGAGAAGAGACCCAGTACTTC. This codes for CAASLGAGEETQYF.

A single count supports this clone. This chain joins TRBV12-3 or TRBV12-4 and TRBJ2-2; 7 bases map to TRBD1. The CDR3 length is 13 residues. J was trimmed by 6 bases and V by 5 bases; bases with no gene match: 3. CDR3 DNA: TGTGCCAGCAGTGGACAGGTAGCCGGGGAGCTGTTTTTT. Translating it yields CASSGQVAGELFF.

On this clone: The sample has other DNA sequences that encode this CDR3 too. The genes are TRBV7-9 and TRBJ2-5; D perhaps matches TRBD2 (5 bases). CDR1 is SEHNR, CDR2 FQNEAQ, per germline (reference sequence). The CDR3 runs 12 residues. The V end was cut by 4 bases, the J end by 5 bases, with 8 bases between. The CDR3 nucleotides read TGTGCCAGCAGCTCCGGGGAGGAGACCCAGTACTTC. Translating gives CASSSGEETQYF.

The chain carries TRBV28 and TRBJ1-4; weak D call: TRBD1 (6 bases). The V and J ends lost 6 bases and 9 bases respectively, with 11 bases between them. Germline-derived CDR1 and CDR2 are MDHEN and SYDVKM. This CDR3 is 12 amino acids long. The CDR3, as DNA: TGTGCCAGCAGGCCCGGGACAAAAAAACTGTTTTTT. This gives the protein CASRPGTKKLFF.

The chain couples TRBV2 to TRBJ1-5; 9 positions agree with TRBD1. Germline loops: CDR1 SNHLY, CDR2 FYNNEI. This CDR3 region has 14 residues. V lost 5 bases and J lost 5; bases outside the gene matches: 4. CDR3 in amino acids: CASSRTGDYQPQHF. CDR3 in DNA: TGTGCCAGCAGTAGGACAGGGGATTATCAGCCCCAGCATTTT.

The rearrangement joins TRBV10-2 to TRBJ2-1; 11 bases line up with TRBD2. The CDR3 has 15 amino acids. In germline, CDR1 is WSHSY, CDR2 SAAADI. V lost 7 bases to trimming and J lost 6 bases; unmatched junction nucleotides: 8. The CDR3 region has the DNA TGCGCCAGCACCAATAGCGGGAGGGCCTTCAATGAGCAGTTCTTC. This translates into CASTNSGRAFNEQFF.